Below, one TCR beta chain is given with its context. The antigen remains unidentified. The V and J ends lost 6 bases and 3 bases, in that order; junction bases with no gene match: 4. CDR1 is SGHTA, CDR2 FQGNSA, per germline. The CDR3 length is 14 residues. The sample belongs to a study of Graves' ophthalmopathy and Graves' hyperthyroidism. General observations from the study: Discrimination between ophthalmopathy and stable hyperthyroidism by a 13-signature model showed about 88% sensitivity and over 70% specificity. Blood was where most expanded thyroid clonotypes above 0.001 frequency also turned up.

Serum thyroxine and TRAb, along with clinical symptoms, thyroid ultrasound and orbital computed tomography, were what diagnosis relied on. The authors used Ficoll-Paque density gradient centrifugation to separate PBMCs. The input was approximately 10 ml of fresh peripheral blood. Investigators amplified TCR beta CDR3 regions from RNA transcripts. HTBI primers primed a first-round RT-PCR, and a second-round multiplex PCR followed. MiXCR, applied by TCRdb to the multiplex PCR reads, yields one record per CDR3 protein. Of some 240,000 distinct CDR3 sequences in the sample, roughly 50% were seen once. Sequences were obtained from peripheral blood. The V call is TRBV7-2, the J call TRBJ2-7; TRBD2 aligns across 11 bases. The TCR originated in an adult man with Graves' ophthalmopathy. DNA of the CDR3: TGTGCCAGCAGGGAGCTAGCGGGGGGCTACGAGCAGTACTTC. This sequence encodes CASRELAGGYEQYF.